Described below is a single T cell receptor beta chain sequence and its context. This clonotype was observed once. Its antigen is currently not known. It has no much larger one-base neighbor in the sample; base qualities were not kept. One read alone is a weak basis. The donors were 40 or so Caucasian individuals from Russia, aged 6 to 90 years, who were systemically healthy. Around 10 milliliters of peripheral blood were collected from each donor into EDTA-treated Vacutainer tubes. PBMCs were isolated by Ficoll-Paque density-gradient centrifugation, with at least 7 million obtained per sample. Trizol reagent was used to extract total RNA from PBMCs, with at least 6 micrograms per sample. Naive CD45RAhigh/CD27high T cell percentages were measured by flow cytometry on a PBMC aliquot from every donor. The library was produced with 5' RACE. For sequencing, an Illumina HiSeq 2500 was employed. A second PCR of about 6 to 11 cycles was run with a J-beta primer mix and a sample-barcoded 5' primer. A unique molecular identifier was introduced onto each TCR beta cDNA molecule by a template-switch 5' adaptor carrying 12 random nucleotides. Each sample yielded at least 3 million CDR3-containing paired-end reads. First-strand cDNA was synthesized from all RNA with the Mint cDNA synthesis kit, primed by a TRBC-specific oligonucleotide. After uracil-DNA glycosylase treatment, a first 18-cycle PCR used universal primers M1SS and BC2_uni_R on all cDNA. For the original study's pipeline: Each sample was normalized by randomly selecting 1 million high-quality reads, each carrying a distinct molecular identifier. Reads with shared molecular identifiers were discarded instead of being binned into consensus sequences. MiTCR, with a Q25 quality threshold and the strictest error-elimination algorithm, was used for CDR3 identification, clonotype clustering and error correction. A nonparametric unseen species model with Euler transformation was used to estimate lower-bound total TCR beta diversity. In-frame beta chains were kept once TCRdb had trimmed the public reads at Q25 with fastp and called clones with MiXCR. Merged by CDR3 protein, the rows form single entries marked with the most common genes and DNA. Here the V and J calls rest on TCRdb's processing, not on the authors' analysis. For this sample there are 540,000 or so distinct CDR3 sequences; 45% to 55% appear just once. 20% to 25% of the sample is in the top ten clones.

The data stem from a study of blood T cells in healthy people across ages (dated by TCRdb to between 2015 and 2016). With regard to the full study: Template switching captured roughly one uniquely barcoded TCR beta cDNA molecule per two T cells in model experiments. The study measured age-related changes in TCR beta repertoire diversity using deep sequencing normalized with unique cDNA molecular identifiers. Four age groups were formed from the donors: young (average about 15 years), middle-aged (around 37), aged (around 62) and long-lived (around 80). To avoid experimental bias, donors of different ages were spread randomly across the sequencing lanes. For two donors (one aged 18 to 30 and one aged 80 or older), the study analyzed two additional independent replicas of 1 million unique cDNA reads from the same blood draw. Summary of the overall study and its limitations: The CMV infection status of donors was not known, potentially confounding age-related changes in expanded clonotypes. Since profiling was done on bulk unsorted PBMCs, naive and antigen-experienced compartments could not be conclusively compared. Compared with the aged group, more naive CD4+ T cells, fewer expanded clones and increased TCR diversity were shown by the long-lived group, suggesting age selection. Observed TCR beta diversity per million T cells fell roughly linearly with age, and a significant reduction was already apparent by age roughly 40. Estimates of total diversity based on one million sequenced T cells were considered lower bounds and underestimates. There was a strong correlation between observed TCR beta diversity and the percentage of naive T cells measured by flow cytometry.

The CDR3 holds 15 amino acids from the cysteine to the phenylalanine. Only the CDR3 DNA is retained, 45 bases long and in frame from the first base. According to the germline V gene, CDR1 reads LGHNA and CDR2 reads YSLEER. V loses 0 bases of germline sequence and J loses 1 base, and the interval between the two ends is 9 bases. The V and J segments used are TRBV4-3 and TRBJ1-1; the D gene is not confidently resolved. This TCR was recovered from a man at least 80 years old in good health. The sequencing sample was made of blood. The sequence in DNA is TGCGCCAGCAGCCAAGATTTGAGGGAGAACACTGAAGCTTTCTTT. Its translation reads: CASSQDLRENTEAFF.